This TCR beta chain was retrieved from a study of cytomegalovirus exposure and HLA in healthy donors. Study-wide background: An earlier analysis found roughly 110 million unique TCR beta sequences from approximately 170 million T cells. General study results and limits: Usually a TCR sequence was rare, but some public TCRs were found in many donors. In an earlier analysis, about 87% or about 30%: the productive usage of most TCR beta V segments. The study recorded 150 to 200 TCR beta chains that were cytomegalovirus-associated.

Note on this clone: Its antigen is not known.

The PCR used 60 Vbeta and 13 Jbeta primers. Clones were read by immunoSEQ multiplex PCR, and TCRdb kept only the in-frame ones, dropping some. The sample records under 200,000 clones, 79% being singletons. The V gene lost 7 bases and the J gene lost 0 bases, with 2 bases spanning the gap. The germline V gene encodes CDR1 MNHNY and CDR2 SVGAGI (reference sequence). The length of the CDR3 is 11 residues. This sequence originates from a woman aged 30 to 39 in good health and CMV-seropositive. Sequencing used PBMCs. V and J are TRBV6-6 and TRBJ2-3; the D is unclear. CDR3 sequence: CASTSTDTQYF. DNA for the CDR3: TGTGCCAGCACTAGCACAGATACGCAGTATTTT.